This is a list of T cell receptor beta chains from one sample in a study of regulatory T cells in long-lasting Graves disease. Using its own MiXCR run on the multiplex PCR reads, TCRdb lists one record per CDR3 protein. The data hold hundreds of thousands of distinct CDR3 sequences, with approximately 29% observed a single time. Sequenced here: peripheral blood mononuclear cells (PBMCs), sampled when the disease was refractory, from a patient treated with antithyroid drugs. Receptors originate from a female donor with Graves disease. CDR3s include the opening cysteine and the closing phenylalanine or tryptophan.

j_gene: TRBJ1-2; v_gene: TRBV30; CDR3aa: CAWSPSAEGYTF
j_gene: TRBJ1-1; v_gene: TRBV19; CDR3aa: CASSTQDRGRSGTEAFF
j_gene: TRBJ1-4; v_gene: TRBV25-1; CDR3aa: CASSEYGTGNEKLFF
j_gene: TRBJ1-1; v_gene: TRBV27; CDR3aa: CASSLSSGLNTEAFF
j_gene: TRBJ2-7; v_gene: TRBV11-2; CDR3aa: CASSLDPAPLPAYEQYF
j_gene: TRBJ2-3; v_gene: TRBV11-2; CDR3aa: CASSPGTSGSTDTQYF
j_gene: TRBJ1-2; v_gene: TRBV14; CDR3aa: CASSHGDRTNYGYTF
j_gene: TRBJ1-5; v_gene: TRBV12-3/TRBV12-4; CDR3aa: CASSLAASKQPQHF
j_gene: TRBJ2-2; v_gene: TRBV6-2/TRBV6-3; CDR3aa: CASQTTGTGELFF
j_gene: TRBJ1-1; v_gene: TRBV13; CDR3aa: CASSQSRGVHDTEAFF
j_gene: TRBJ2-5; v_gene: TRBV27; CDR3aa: CASSARGLGLRQETQYF
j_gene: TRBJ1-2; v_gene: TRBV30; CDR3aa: CADGTVSNYGYTF
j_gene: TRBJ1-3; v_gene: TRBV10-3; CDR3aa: CAISDDDSGNTIYF
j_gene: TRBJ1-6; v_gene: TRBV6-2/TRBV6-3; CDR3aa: CASSSGVVRVGPLHF
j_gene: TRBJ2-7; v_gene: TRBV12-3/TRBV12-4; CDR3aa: CASSSLTALGDSYEQYF
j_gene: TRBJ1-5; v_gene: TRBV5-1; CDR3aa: CASSLTGGAEQPQHF
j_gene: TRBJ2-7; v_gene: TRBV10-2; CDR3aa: CASRDGGSYEQYF
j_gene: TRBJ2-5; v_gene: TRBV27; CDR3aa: CASGNRDRTQYF
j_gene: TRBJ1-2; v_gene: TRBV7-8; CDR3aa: CASSLVEQGVGGYTF
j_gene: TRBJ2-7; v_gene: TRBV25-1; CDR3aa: CATALASTYEQYF
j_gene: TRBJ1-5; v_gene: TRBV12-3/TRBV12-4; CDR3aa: CASSPQDGSNQPQHF
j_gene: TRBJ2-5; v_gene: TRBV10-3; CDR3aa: CAISDEGAGRETQYF
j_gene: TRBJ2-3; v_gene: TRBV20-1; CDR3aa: CSAKTGTTSTDTQYF
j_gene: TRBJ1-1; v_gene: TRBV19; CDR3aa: CASSIALGQVWDTEAFF
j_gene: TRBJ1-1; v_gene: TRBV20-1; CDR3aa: CSARQGAGTEAFF
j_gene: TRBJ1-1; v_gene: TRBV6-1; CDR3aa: CASSQQGLAFF
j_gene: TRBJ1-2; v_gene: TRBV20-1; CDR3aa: CSAKPDPSNYGYTF
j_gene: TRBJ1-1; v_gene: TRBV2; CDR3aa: CASGEGQRTFEAFF
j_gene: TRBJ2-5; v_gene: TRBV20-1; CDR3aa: CSARGQDRLAGQETQYF
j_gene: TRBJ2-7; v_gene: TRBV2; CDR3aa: CASSTGTNPYEQYF
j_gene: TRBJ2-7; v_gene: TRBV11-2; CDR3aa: CASSLTGTNYEQYF
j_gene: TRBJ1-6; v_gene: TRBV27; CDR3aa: CASSTGTGGLYNSPLHF
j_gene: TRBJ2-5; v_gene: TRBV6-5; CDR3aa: CASSYRGGKGETQYF
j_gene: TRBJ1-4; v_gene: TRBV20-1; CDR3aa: CSATEGEKLFF
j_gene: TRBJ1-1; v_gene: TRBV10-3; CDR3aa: CAIRDTNMNTEAFF
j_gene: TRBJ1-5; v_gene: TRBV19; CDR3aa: CASSIVWGSNQPQHF
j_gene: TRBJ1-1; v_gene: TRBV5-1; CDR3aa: CASSLGRAYEAFF